These T cell receptor beta chains were read from a single sample in a study of memory CD4+ T cells and cytomegalovirus serostatus. Assay used: immunoSEQ multiplex PCR; TCRdb lists only in-frame clones, some missing. The table has around 54,000 clones, about three quarters seen once. The specimen sequenced was memory CD4+ T cells from blood. The receptors here all came from an adult in good health and CMV-seropositive. The CDR3 runs from the conserved cysteine through the conserved F or W. The D gene is left open where the match is weak. A row's size may be missing; if present it is once, few, many or a size class.

TRBJ1-1 | TRBV2 | . | 14 | . | CASSAQRMNTEAFF | TGTGCCAGCAGTGCGCAAAGAATGAACACTGAAGCTTTCTTT
TRBJ1-4 | TRBV19 | . | 14 | TRBD1 | CASSIGQGLEKLFF | TGTGCCAGTAGTATTGGACAGGGATTGGAAAAACTGTTTTTT
TRBJ2-6 | TRBV13 | . | 18 | TRBD1 | CASSRGQGRTSGANVLTF | TGTGCCAGCAGCCGTGGACAGGGCCGCACCTCTGGGGCCAACGTCCTGACTTTC
TRBJ2-5 | TRBV27 | . | 15 | TRBD2 | CASSLYGRAAETQYF | TGTGCCAGCAGTTTATACGGGAGGGCCGCGGAGACCCAGTACTTC
TRBJ2-1 | TRBV10-2 | . | 14 | . | CASSDGGLVNEQFF | TGCGCCAGCAGTGACGGTGGGTTGGTCAATGAGCAGTTCTTC
TRBJ1-2 | TRBV7-8 | few | 13 | . | CASSVGQDYGYTF | TGTGCCAGCAGCGTGGGGCAGGACTATGGCTACACCTTC
TRBJ2-1 | TRBV6-5 | . | 13 | . | CAARAGDYNEQFF | TGTGCCGCCAGGGCAGGGGATTACAATGAGCAGTTCTTC
TRBJ1-1 | TRBV28 | . | 13 | . | CASSPPRITEAFF | TGTGCCAGCAGTCCCCCCCGTATCACTGAAGCTTTCTTT
TRBJ2-3 | TRBV4-3 | . | 20 | . | CASSQRYRLGLVGGTDTQYF | TGCGCCAGCAGCCAACGGTATCGCTTGGGGCTAGTAGGGGGCACAGATACGCAGTATTTT
TRBJ1-1 | TRBV11-3 | . | 13 | . | CASSLVSGSEAFF | TGTGCCAGCAGCTTAGTGTCAGGGTCGGAAGCTTTCTTT
TRBJ1-5 | TRBV19 | . | 14 | TRBD1 | CASSPRQGSQPQHF | TGTGCCAGTAGCCCTAGACAGGGGTCGCAGCCCCAGCATTTT
TRBJ1-5 | TRBV6-1 | . | 15 | . | CASSARTGRHQPQHF | TGTGCCAGCAGTGCACGAACAGGGAGACATCAGCCCCAGCATTTT
TRBJ2-3 | TRBV15 | . | 14 | TRBD1 | CATSRGTGTDTQYF | TGTGCCACCAGCAGAGGGACAGGGACGGATACGCAGTATTTT
TRBJ2-1 | TRBV14 | . | 17 | . | CASSQDLRWSSYNEQFF | TGTGCCAGCAGCCAAGATTTAAGATGGAGCTCCTACAATGAGCAGTTCTTC
TRBJ1-4 | TRBV4-3 | . | 15 | TRBD1 | CASSQHRGLNEKLFF | TGCGCCAGCAGCCAACACAGGGGGCTAAATGAAAAACTGTTTTTT
TRBJ2-5 | TRBV20-1 | . | 11 | . | CSAAPGETQYF | TGCAGTGCCGCGCCCGGGGAGACCCAGTACTTC
TRBJ2-2 | TRBV27 | . | 13 | TRBD2 | CASGGRVAGKLFF | TGTGCCTCGGGCGGGAGGGTCGCCGGGAAGCTGTTTTTT
TRBJ2-5 | TRBV7-2 | . | 14 | . | CASSLGPGQETQYF | TGTGCCAGCAGCTTAGGTCCGGGTCAAGAGACCCAGTACTTC
TRBJ1-2 | TRBV7-6 | . | 14 | TRBD1 | CASSLRRDSFGYTF | TGTGCCAGCAGCTTAAGGAGGGACAGTTTTGGCTACACCTTC
TRBJ1-5 | TRBV29-1 | . | 13 | . | CSVEDQWGEPQHF | TGCAGCGTTGAAGATCAGTGGGGGGAGCCCCAGCATTTT
TRBJ1-3 | TRBV19 | . | 16 | TRBD1 | CASSVPGTGFGNTIYF | TGTGCCAGTAGCGTTCCCGGGACAGGGTTCGGAAACACCATATATTTT
TRBJ2-1 | TRBV7-2 | . | 16 | TRBD2 | CASSFSGLAGAGEQFF | TGTGCCAGCAGCTTCAGCGGACTAGCGGGAGCCGGTGAGCAGTTCTTC
TRBJ2-6 | TRBV7-8 | . | 18 | . | CASSLVAGQRTGANVLTF | TGTGCCAGCAGCTTAGTTGCGGGACAAAGGACTGGGGCCAACGTCCTGACTTTC
TRBJ1-2 | TRBV19 | . | 13 | . | CASSIPRGVGYTF | TGTGCCAGTAGTATCCCCCGCGGGGTAGGCTACACCTTC
TRBJ2-1 | TRBV5-1 | few | 15 | TRBD1 | CASSSGQVGLDEQFF | TGCGCCAGCAGCTCGGGACAGGTTGGGTTGGATGAGCAGTTCTTC
TRBJ1-3 | TRBV7-9 | . | 17 | . | CASTPLRGFVSGNTIYF | TGTGCCAGCACCCCTTTAAGGGGGTTTGTCTCTGGAAACACCATATATTTT
TRBJ1-3 | TRBV14 | . | 14 | . | CASSQAARGNTIYF | TGTGCCAGCAGCCAAGCGGCAAGAGGAAACACCATATATTTT
TRBJ2-5 | TRBV28 | . | 11 | . | CASSIRGTQYF | TGTGCCAGCAGTATTAGGGGGACCCAGTACTTC
TRBJ2-4 | TRBV7-2 | . | 15 | . | CASSLGASAKNIQYF | TGTGCCAGCAGCTTAGGTGCATCCGCCAAAAACATTCAGTACTTC